This T cell receptor delta chain was recorded in a study of Vδ1+ human thymocytes. RNA was extracted from the cells and then reverse transcribed. CDR3 amplicons came from multiplex PCR with pooled V-gene forward and constant-region reverse primers. TCRdb re-called clones from the multiplex PCR reads using CATT. This table has about 55,000 delta-chain clones, about 16% appearing once. The germline CDR1 and CDR2 sequences are TSWWSYY and QGS. V lost 3 bases, J lost 0 bases, and 23 bases lay in between. The CDR3 is 19 residues long. General study points: Thymic TRG and TRD repertoires appeared highly polyclonal.

In regard to this clone: Its antigen is still unknown.

After alphabeta T cell depletion, CD3+ Vdelta1+ Vdelta2- thymocytes were sorted. The chain employs TRDV1 and TRDJ1; D call uncertain. The clonotype was recovered from a boy in the first two years of life who had congenital heart surgery. Sequencing input: Vdelta1+ gamma-delta thymocytes from the thymus. Subset given: FACS-sorted CD3+ TCRalphabeta- TCRVdelta1+ TCRVdelta2- thymocytes. In DNA, the CDR3 is TGTGCTCTTGGGGATCCCGGCGGGTGTCGGTCGAAGTACACCGATAAACTCATCTTT. Amino acid sequence: CALGDPGGCRSKYTDKLIF.